Described below is a single T cell receptor beta chain sequence and its context. No cognate antigen has been identified for it. No clone much larger than this one lies a single base away; base qualities are absent. The data derive from a study of sequential checkpoint blockade in melanoma (dated by TCRdb to the late 2010s). In the study overall: Patients were randomized 1:1 to first-line nivolumab followed by ipilimumab (arm A) or ipilimumab followed by nivolumab (arm B). About 82% of the matched tumor biopsy pairs taken before and after treatment were from the same lesion. Matched tumor biopsies were taken from about two dozen patients before treatment and at week 13, after single-agent nivolumab (arm A) or ipilimumab (arm B). TCRbeta immunosequencing was performed on DNA from roughly 99 pretreatment melanoma tumor samples. Maintenance nivolumab was given following each of the two trial sequences. The full study reports these points: PD-L1 staining and CD8+ T-cell counts correlated with tumor T-cell fraction and clonality, whereas mutational load did not. Patients with increases in tumor T-cell fraction and clonality by week 13 were approximately 30 times more likely to achieve clinical benefit. Larger, independent patient cohorts are needed to validate the response-prediction model that combines TCR metrics and mutation burden. In the nivolumab-first arm (arm A), an association was found between pretreatment tumor TIL clonality and response (P = .04). Small sample sizes and reduced statistical power limited the within-arm analyses of tumor T-cell fraction.

TCRbeta CDR3 regions were immunosequenced from genomic DNA with the immunoSEQ Assay. Prior to high-throughput sequencing, genomic DNA was amplified by bias-controlled multiplex PCR. On the study's bioinformatics: To quantify the absolute abundance of each unique TCRbeta CDR3 region, the sequences were collapsed and filtered. Clonality was defined as 1 minus Pielou's evenness and was calculated using productive rearrangements only. Tumor T-cell fraction was calculated by normalizing TCRbeta template counts to usable DNA, which was estimated from several housekeeping genes. A previously published method was used to identify clones whose frequencies were significantly greater in on-treatment samples than in baseline samples. In its TCRdb copy, this immuneACCESS table keeps in-frame sequences only and misses some clones. Where compared with another copy, unresolved V genes explain less than half of these, and the others have no known cause. V, J and clone size were drawn from that table, and D and trimming were deduced from the DNA. The sample table shows 15,000 to 20,000 clones, and around 24% are seen once. The ten largest clonotypes hold 6.5% to 9% of the sample.

According to the study, the label for this sample's treatment or condition signals: randomized to nivolumab then ipilimumab (arm A) or the reverse (arm B). Prior DNA-damaging chemotherapy had not been received by any trial patient. The samples were obtained from melanoma patients enrolled in CheckMate 064, an open-label, randomized phase II trial testing sequential checkpoint blockade. Tumor TCR sequencing used genomic DNA from formalin-fixed paraffin-embedded (FFPE) tissue samples. Compared with germline, V lacks 5 bases and J lacks 3 bases; bases without a gene match: 6. From its cysteine to its phenylalanine, the CDR3 spans 14 amino acids. The retained sequence is limited to the CDR3, 42 bases, with the frame set at the first base. Looking up the germline V gene yields CDR1 MDHEN and CDR2 SYDVKM.

The specimen comprised tumor tissue (inferred from file names), sampled from a patient given nivolumab and ipilimumab in sequence. This clonotype was sampled from a human donor with melanoma. The V and J segments used are TRBV28 and TRBJ1-1; TRBD1 matches 7 bases in the middle. CDR3 region: CASSQRQGYTEAFF. The nucleotide sequence reads TGTGCCAGCAGTCAACGACAGGGTTACACTGAAGCTTTCTTT.